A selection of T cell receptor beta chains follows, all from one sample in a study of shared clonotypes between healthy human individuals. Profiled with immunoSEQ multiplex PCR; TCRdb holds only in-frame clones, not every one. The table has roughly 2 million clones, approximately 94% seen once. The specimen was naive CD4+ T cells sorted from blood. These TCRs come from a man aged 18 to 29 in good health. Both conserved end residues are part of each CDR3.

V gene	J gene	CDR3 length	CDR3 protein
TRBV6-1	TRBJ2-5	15	CASSWRGDPQETQYF
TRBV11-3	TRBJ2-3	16	CASSTNLAGSTDTQYF
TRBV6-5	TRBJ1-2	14	CASRRDRSNYGYTF
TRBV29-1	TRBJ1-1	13	CSVQGRLNTEAFF
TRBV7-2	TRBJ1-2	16	CASSLSEGGFGYGYTF
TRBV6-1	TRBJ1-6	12	CASISNNSPLHF
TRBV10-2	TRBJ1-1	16	CASKRRTGAGNTEAFF
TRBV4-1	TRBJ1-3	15	CASSRPGQGGNTIYF
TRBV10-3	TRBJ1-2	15	CAISERGSTNYGYTF
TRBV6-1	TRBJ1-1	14	CASSNLQGSTEAFF
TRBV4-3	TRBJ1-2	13	CASSQDRVNGYTF
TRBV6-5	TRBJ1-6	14	CASSRGEYNSPLHF
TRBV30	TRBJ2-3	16	CAWSVLSVQYTDTQYF
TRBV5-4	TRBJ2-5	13	CASSQVVQETQYF
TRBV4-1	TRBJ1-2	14	CASSQGLGIVSYTF
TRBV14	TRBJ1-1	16	CASSQGDRGYLTEAFF
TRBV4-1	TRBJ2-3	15	CASSSQGGFPDTQYF
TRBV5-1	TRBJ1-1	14	CASSSGTGNTEAFF
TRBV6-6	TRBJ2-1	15	CASSYNRDRVSPQFF
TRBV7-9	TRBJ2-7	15	CASSLWWDRAYEQYF
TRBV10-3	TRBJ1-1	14	CAISTTGLNSEAFF
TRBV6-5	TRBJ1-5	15	CASSRGDSSNQPQHF
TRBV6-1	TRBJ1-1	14	CASSELQGGTEAFF
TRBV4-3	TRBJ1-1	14	CASSLRRLNTEAFF
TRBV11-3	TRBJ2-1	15	CASSLQRRDYNEQFF
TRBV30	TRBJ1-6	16	CAWKPGQGAFNSPLHF
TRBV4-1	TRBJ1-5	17	CASSQEGGQIGNQPQHF
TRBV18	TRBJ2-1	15	CASSRDTGTYNEQFF
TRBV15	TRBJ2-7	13	CATSRDPTYEQYF
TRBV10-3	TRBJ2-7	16	CAISGGVGGTFYEQYF
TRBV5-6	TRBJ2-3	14	CASSGSQGADTQYF
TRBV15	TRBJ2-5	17	CATSRDLLAGGGETQYF
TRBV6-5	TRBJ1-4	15	CASSLQGQTYEKLFF
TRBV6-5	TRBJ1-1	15	CASSTRPGRNTEAFF
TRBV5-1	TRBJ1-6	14	CASSPSGTESPLHF
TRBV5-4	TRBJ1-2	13	CASSLDRSYGYTF